Each of the 10 T cell receptor beta chains below was sequenced from the same sample in a study of cytomegalovirus exposure and HLA in healthy donors. The assay was immunoSEQ multiplex PCR, and TCRdb's table has in-frame clones only and misses some. The top ten clones hold over 2.5% of a sample with 150,000 to 200,000 clones, about 89% of them seen once. The sequencing input was PBMCs. These receptors were taken from a woman in her late teens or twenties in good health and CMV-seropositive.

In this sample, this clone turned up once. The genes are TRBV7-2 and TRBJ1-1, with D possibly matching TRBD1 (6 bases). V was pared by 0 bases and J by 1 base, with 6 bases between. The CDR3 is 14 amino acids. Germline CDR1 SGHTA, CDR2 FQGNSA. CDR3 nucleotide sequence: TGTGCCAGCAGCTTAGCGGGACAGAACACTGAAGCTTTCTTT. This sequence encodes CASSLAGQNTEAFF. Supplemented by reference TRBV7-2 and TRBJ1-1, the full variable domain reads GAGVSQSPSNKVTEKGKDVELRCDPISGHTALYWYRQSLGQGLEFLIYFQGNSAPDKSGLPSDRFSAERTGGSVSTLTIQRTQQEDSAVYLCASSLAGQNTEAFFGQGTRLTVV.

V usage is TRBV25-1 and J usage is TRBJ2-1, with 10 bases matching TRBD2. The CDR3 covers 15 residues. V lost 2 bases, J lost 9 bases, and 7 bases stayed unmatched. The germline V gene has CDR1 MGHDK and CDR2 SYGVNS. DNA of the CDR3: TGTGCCAGCAGTGAACGGCTAGCGGGGGTGCGTGAGCAGTTCTTC. Translated: CASSERLAGVREQFF.

CDR3 in DNA: TGTGCCAGCAGTTACGGTCCAGGGGTTCAAGAGACCCAGTACTTC. It codes for CASSYGPGVQETQYF. J is TRBJ2-5 and V is TRBV6-5; D is possibly TRBD1 (6 bases). The V gene lost 2 bases and the J gene lost 2 bases, with 12 bases spanning the gap. Germline-derived CDR1 and CDR2 are MNHEY and SVGAGI. There are 15 residues in the CDR3.

The rearrangement links TRBV6-4 to TRBJ2-1; tentative D call: TRBD1 (6 bases). Deletions cut 0 bases from V and 3 bases from J, with 12 bases between. The CDR3 runs 16 residues. CDR1 is MRHNA and CDR2 is SNTAGT in the germline V gene. For the CDR3, the DNA is TGTGCCAGCAGTGACTCAGGGGGAGTTAGCTACAATGAGCAGTTCTTC. It yields the protein CASSDSGGVSYNEQFF.

V and J are TRBV19 and TRBJ2-3, with 9 positions matching TRBD1. This CDR3 has 15 amino acids. The V gene's germline CDR1 is LNHDA and CDR2 SQIVND (reference sequence). Trimming took 5 bases from V and 0 from J; bases not matched to a gene: 3. The CDR3 region is CASSATGGSTDTQYF. Written as DNA, the CDR3 is TGTGCCAGTAGTGCAACAGGGGGCAGCACAGATACGCAGTATTTT.

The V and J genes are TRBV2 and TRBJ1-5, with 8 bases that match TRBD1. V was clipped by 4 bases and J by 6 bases; unmatched bases: 5. CDR3 length equals 14 residues. The germline V gene encodes CDR1 SNHLY and CDR2 FYNNEI. As DNA, the CDR3 is TGTGCCAGCAGTGTAGGACAGGGTCTTCAGCCCCAGCATTTT. Protein product: CASSVGQGLQPQHF.

The chain couples TRBV5-4 to TRBJ2-2, with TRBD2 matching 8 bases. The trim removed 4 bases at V and 8 bases at J, leaving 7 bases unmatched. Germline CDR1 reads SGHNT; CDR2 reads YYREEE (reference sequence). The CDR3 totals 14 residues. CDR3 DNA sequence: TGTGCCAGCAGCCCAGGACTAGCAGATGGGGAGCTGTTTTTT. Translated, it gives CASSPGLADGELFF.

Only a few counts were recorded for this clone. The CDR3 coding sequence is TGTGCCAGCAGTTCACAGAACACCGGGGAGCTGTTTTTT. Translated: CASSSQNTGELFF. J is TRBJ2-2 and V is TRBV28; the D is unclear. In germline, CDR1 is MDHEN, CDR2 SYDVKM. Trimming took 4 bases from V and 1 from J, leaving 4 bases between them. The CDR3 spans 13 residues.

This clone was detected only once. The genes are TRBV5-6 and TRBJ2-5; the match to TRBD2 covers 8 bases. The J call is in doubt because the DNA end fits TRBJ2-7 better. In germline, CDR1 is SGHDT, CDR2 YYEEEE. The CDR3 length is 16 residues. For the CDR3, the DNA is TGTGCCAGCAGCTTGGCCGCATTGCGGGGGGTCTCCGAGCAGTACTTC. As protein: CASSLAALRGVSEQYF.

The rearrangement joins TRBV2 to TRBJ2-1; TRBD2 matches 10 bases. After removal of 3 bases from V and 10 bases from J, the junction contained 12 bases not matched to a gene. This CDR3 is 16 amino acids long. Germline CDR1 SNHLY, CDR2 FYNNEI. In DNA, the CDR3 is TGTGCCAGCAGTGATTGGAGCGGGAGGGCCAGCAGCGAGCAGTTCTTC. This encodes CASSDWSGRASSEQFF.